The source of this T cell receptor beta chain is a study of CD4+ T cells in melanoma. General study findings and limits: CD8+ T cell, macrophage and B cell function reportedly correlated with neoantigen-specific CD4+ T cells.

Produced via immunoSEQ multiplex PCR; TCRdb's table is partial and in-frame only. The sample contains about 21,000 clones, over 75% of which appear only once. With respect to this clone: What it binds is unknown.

The sequenced sample consisted of cells from a culture (not recorded whether cultured in vitro). This receptor was identified in a human donor with melanoma.

The CDR3 loop is CASSPRCGEWTQYF. For the CDR3, the DNA is TGCGCCAGCAGTCCGAGATGCGGTGAATGGACCCAGTACTTC. This chain links TRBV23-1 with TRBJ2-5, with unresolved D. TRBV23-1 is an ORF for which the function is uncertain. The CDR3 extends over 14 amino acids. V was clipped by 4 bases and J by 7 bases, with 16 bases between them.